A selection of T cell receptor beta chains follows, all from one sample in a study of shared clonotypes between healthy human individuals. The protocol was immunoSEQ multiplex PCR, while the TCRdb copy is restricted to in-frame clones and leaves out a portion. The data show around 430,000 clones, roughly 80% seen once. The sample comprised PBMCs. Every receptor here comes from a woman in her thirties or forties in good health. Some clones in this sample may be carry-over from other donors' samples. Both conserved end residues are part of each CDR3.

V: TRBV7-9
J: TRBJ1-5
CDR3: CASSTQDGYNQPQHF

V: TRBV6-6
J: TRBJ2-7
CDR3: CASRELAGEGEQYF

V: TRBV9
J: TRBJ2-7
CDR3: CASSPRGAYEQYF

V: TRBV6-4
J: TRBJ2-3
CDR3: CASSDSTQGHDTQYF

V: TRBV6-1
J: TRBJ1-5
CDR3: CASTGQGTGSQPQHF

V: TRBV11-2
J: TRBJ2-7
CDR3: CASSFGTGNYEQYF

V: TRBV5-8
J: TRBJ2-5
CDR3: CASSLVVASGRVRETQYF

V: TRBV19
J: TRBJ2-1
CDR3: CASSIGTSDYNEQFF

V: TRBV5-5
J: TRBJ1-2
CDR3: CASSLARDYGYTF

V: TRBV2
J: TRBJ1-1
CDR3: CASNFQGVGTEAFF

V: TRBV2
J: TRBJ2-7
CDR3: CASRPDSSYEQYF

V: TRBV30
J: TRBJ2-1
CDR3: CAWSTTPRRLDEQFF

V: TRBV18
J: TRBJ2-1
CDR3: CASSTTLAGGPNEQFF

V: TRBV6-5
J: TRBJ2-7
CDR3: CASSYATGDNSYEQYF

V: TRBV5-1
J: TRBJ2-1
CDR3: CASSLASGSYNEQFF

V: TRBV6-4
J: TRBJ2-2
CDR3: CASSEGDTGELFF

V: TRBV28
J: TRBJ1-5
CDR3: CASRLTGGRGKGQPQHF

V: TRBV7-2
J: TRBJ1-5
CDR3: CASSLRGQPQHF

V: TRBV19
J: TRBJ1-2
CDR3: CASIDRGRSYGYTF

V: TRBV11-2
J: TRBJ2-5
CDR3: CASSPDSVSETQYF

V: TRBV10-3
J: TRBJ2-2
CDR3: CAIRSGGDEAGELFF

V: TRBV11-2
J: TRBJ1-1
CDR3: CASSSLTGSNTEAFF

V: TRBV19
J: TRBJ2-4
CDR3: CASGGREAKNIQYF

V: TRBV5-5
J: TRBJ2-7
CDR3: CASSPTAPYEQYF

V: TRBV9
J: TRBJ2-7
CDR3: CASSVGPEPYEQYF

V: TRBV28
J: TRBJ2-3
CDR3: CASSLPTSGAWADTQYF

V: TRBV7-2
J: TRBJ1-4
CDR3: CASSVQGGIHEKLFF

V: TRBV18
J: TRBJ2-7
CDR3: CASSPGQNYEQYF

V: TRBV28
J: TRBJ2-1
CDR3: CASSTAGALYNEQFF

V: TRBV28
J: TRBJ1-5
CDR3: CASRVSNQPQHF

V: TRBV7-9
J: TRBJ1-1
CDR3: CASSLDGTGGAIITEAFF

V: TRBV7-2
J: TRBJ2-1
CDR3: CASSYLLAGGSHNEQFF

V: TRBV7-3
J: TRBJ2-1
CDR3: CASSFGAVDNEQFF

V: TRBV5-6
J: TRBJ2-7
CDR3: CASSLAGHYEQYF

V: TRBV11-2
J: TRBJ2-3
CDR3: CASSLGARSTDTQYF

V: TRBV6-1
J: TRBJ1-5
CDR3: CASRIPGQRSQPQHF

V: TRBV7-9
J: TRBJ1-4
CDR3: CASSTRTGTNEKLFF

V: TRBV11-2
J: TRBJ2-1
CDR3: CASSFGGGEQFF

V: TRBV5-1
J: TRBJ2-5
CDR3: CASSEQGQETQYF

V: TRBV7-9
J: TRBJ2-7
CDR3: CASSSPLPRRENEQYF

V: TRBV9
J: TRBJ1-1
CDR3: CASSVVQGGFAEAFF

V: TRBV28
J: TRBJ1-2
CDR3: CASSAAEGTGGARGYTF

V: TRBV6-1
J: TRBJ2-6
CDR3: CASTFGGGANVLTF

V: TRBV5-6
J: TRBJ2-7
CDR3: CASSWGGQQQYF

V: TRBV25-1
J: TRBJ1-1
CDR3: CASRKTELGAEAFF

V: TRBV28
J: TRBJ2-1
CDR3: CASSFRDFGNEQFF

V: TRBV15
J: TRBJ2-5
CDR3: CATSRDFGTGPQYF

V: TRBV5-6
J: TRBJ2-1
CDR3: CASTPFGGSYNEQFF

V: TRBV21-1
J: TRBJ2-6
CDR3: CASRTSGANVLTF

V: TRBV5-1
J: TRBJ2-7
CDR3: CASSPSAGGPHEQYF

V: TRBV12-5
J: TRBJ1-5
CDR3: CASAPGGRNQPQHF

V: TRBV11-2
J: TRBJ2-7
CDR3: CASSPLTGGRYEQYF